The sequence of this T cell receptor (beta chain) was determined in a study of human T cells and chemical hapten exposure. TCRdb re-called the RACE reads through MiXCR, storing one row per CDR3 protein. The sample has about 49,000 distinct CDR3 sequences, about a tenth seen once; the top ten hold just under 4.5%. Germline V gives CDR1 KGHDR, CDR2 SFDVKD. The CDR3 is made up of 14 amino acids. Trimming pared 4 bases from V and 5 bases from J, leaving 12 bases between. The time point is: patch test 1, 2 weeks after DPC sensitization. Treatment reported: therapeutic diphenylcyclopropenone sensitization with weekly scalp DPC. By sample fraction, this clonotype is large.

This TCR came from a woman in her 50s with alopecia areata. Some clones in this sample may be carry-over from other donors' samples. V gene TRBV24-1 combines with J gene TRBJ2-3; either TRBD1 or TRBD2 may supply D (5 bases each). Sequencing was performed on whole blood, taken in connection with sensitization to the hapten diphenylcyclopropenone (DPC). The CDR3 nucleotides read TGTGCCACCAGTGAATCCTATGGGGGAGATACGCAGTATTTT. It encodes CATSESYGGDTQYF.